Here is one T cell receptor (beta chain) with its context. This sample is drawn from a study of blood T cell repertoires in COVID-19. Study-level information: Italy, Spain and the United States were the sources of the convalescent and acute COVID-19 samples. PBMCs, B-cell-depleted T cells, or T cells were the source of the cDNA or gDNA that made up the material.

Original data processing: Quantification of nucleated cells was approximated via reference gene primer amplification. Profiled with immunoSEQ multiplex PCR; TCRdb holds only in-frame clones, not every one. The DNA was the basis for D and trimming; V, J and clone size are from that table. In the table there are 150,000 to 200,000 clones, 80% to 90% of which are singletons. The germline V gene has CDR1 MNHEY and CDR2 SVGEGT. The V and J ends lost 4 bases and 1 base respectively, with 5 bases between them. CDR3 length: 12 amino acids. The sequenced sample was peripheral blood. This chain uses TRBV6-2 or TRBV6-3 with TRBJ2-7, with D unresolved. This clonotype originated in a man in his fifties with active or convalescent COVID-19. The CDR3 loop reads CASSSLSYEQYF. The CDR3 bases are TGTGCCAGCAGTTCCCTTTCCTACGAGCAGTACTTC.